This T cell receptor beta chain is from a study of neoadjuvant anti-PD-1 for oral cavity cancer. Sequencing was performed with immunoSEQ multiplex PCR; in TCRdb, only in-frame clones are kept and a portion is missing. The data show around 34,000 clones, with approximately 87% seen just once and 3% to 4% held by the top ten. The CDR3 spans 15 residues. CDR1 is MNHEY, CDR2 SVGAGI, per germline. Between the trimmed V and J ends, which lost 2 bases and 1 base, there was a span of 11 bases. This clonotype was sampled from a person between 40 and 85 years old with oral cavity squamous cell carcinoma. The chain links TRBV6-5 to TRBJ1-1; no firm D call. This specimen consisted of PBMCs, obtained before nivolumab (anti-PD-1) treatment. The CDR3 spells CASSYGREGNTEAFF. CDR3 nucleotide sequence: TGTGCCAGCAGTTACGGGAGGGAGGGGAACACTGAAGCTTTCTTT.